This T cell receptor beta chain originates from a study of beta chain features in type 1 diabetes. Study observations and caveats: Patients with Type 1 diabetes showed moderately but significantly shorter TCRB CDR3s in all four CD4+ subsets. These data did not resolve whether HLA type affects TCRB rearrangement.

In its sample, this clone was seen a few times. Its antigen remains unidentified. The collection from each donor was one heparinised blood draw averaging around 120 mL. Each of the CD4+ naive, central memory, regulatory and stem cell-like memory populations was sorted via CD45RO/CCR7/CD25/CD127/CD95/CD27. Germline trimming cut 1 base from V and 8 bases from J; bases unmatched to any gene: 10. CDR1 and CDR2 from the germline V gene are SQVTM and ANQGSEA. This CDR3 contains 14 residues. The study reverse transcribed the entire isolated RNA, so it sequenced expressed TCRB transcripts. Profiling relied on immunoSEQ multiplex PCR, and the TCRdb table lists in-frame clones only, not all of them. The sample comprises roughly 340,000 clones, roughly 14% of which are singletons, and roughly 0.015% rests with the top ten.

The J gene is TRBJ1-2, the V gene TRBV29-1; 7 bases align to TRBD1. This sequence originates from a woman younger than 35 with type 1 diabetes. What was sequenced was naive CD4+ T cells from blood. CDR3 sequence (DNA): TGCAGCGTTGAAGGTGGGGACAGCCCTCGAGGCTACACCTTC. Translated, it gives CSVEGGDSPRGYTF.